The 25 T cell receptor beta chains below were found in one sample sequenced in a study of T cells after yellow fever vaccination. TCRdb itself ran the 5' RACE reads through MiXCR, one entry per CDR3 protein. This sample carries about 320,000 distinct CDR3 sequences, around 6.8% of them seen once, and the ten largest clones take 15% to 20%. The sample consisted of PBMCs, taken approximately 40 days after the first yellow fever vaccination. Receptor source: a man aged 18 to 30 who received the YFV17D yellow fever vaccine.

This clonotype has just a few counts. The V call is TRBV4-1, the J call TRBJ2-3, with 7 bases aligning to TRBD1. The V segment lost 4 bases and the J segment 4 bases; nucleotides outside the gene matches: 11. The germline gives CDR1 MGHRA, CDR2 YSYEKL. The CDR3 length is 16 residues. CDR3 sequence (DNA): TGCGCCAGCAGCCGCCTACCAGGGGGTTCGGCAGATACGCAGTATTTT. This translates into CASSRLPGGSADTQYF.

The chain is built from TRBV5-1 and TRBJ2-5, with 7 bases lining up with TRBD2. V shed 0 bases and J 5 bases; nucleotides not matched to a gene: 7. The CDR3 consists of 15 residues. CDR1 is SGHRS and CDR2 is YFSETQ in the germline V gene. The CDR3 bases are TGCGCCAGCAGCTTGGAAGCGGGGTCTCGGGAGACCCAGTACTTC. Its translation: CASSLEAGSRETQYF.

This clonotype came up many times. The chain recombines TRBV6-2 or TRBV6-3 with TRBJ2-1; 11 bases fit TRBD2. Germline CDR1 is MNHEY and CDR2 is SVGEGT. CDR3 length: 16 residues. The ends lost 6 bases at V and 7 bases at J; junction bases unmatched: 11. The CDR3 reads CASSRYIAGGPNEQFF. The DNA for the CDR3 is TGTGCCAGCAGCCGATATATAGCGGGGGGGCCGAATGAGCAGTTCTTC.

A single count supports this clonotype. The chain is built from TRBV3-1 and TRBJ2-1; 11 positions match TRBD1. The V gene's germline CDR1 is LGHDT and CDR2 YNNKEL (reference sequence). This CDR3 comprises 16 residues. Trimming took 4 bases from V and 7 from J; bases not matched to a gene: 9. The CDR3 loop is CASSLTGQGAWNEQFF. The CDR3 DNA reads as TGTGCCAGCAGCCTTACCGGACAGGGGGCTTGGAATGAGCAGTTCTTC.

The chain recombines TRBV27 with TRBJ2-1, with TRBD2 identical over 8 bases. This CDR3 spans 18 amino acids. CDR1 and CDR2 from the germline V gene are MNHEY and SMNVEV (reference sequence). Unmatched junction bases numbered 15, after V lost 8 bases and J lost 0 bases. The CDR3 DNA follows: TGTGCCAGCGCAGTTGGAAACGGGGGGGCCCGCTCCTACAATGAGCAGTTCTTC. Translated, it gives CASAVGNGGARSYNEQFF.

The genes are TRBV5-1 and TRBJ2-3; 7 bases map to TRBD2. Germline CDR1 SGHRS, CDR2 YFSETQ. The junction had 6 bases not matched to a gene; V was cut back by 2 bases and J by 0 bases. The CDR3 spans 16 residues. CDR3 region: CASSFIRGESTDTQYF. CDR3 bases: TGCGCCAGCAGCTTTATACGGGGGGAAAGCACAGATACGCAGTATTTT.

This chain joins TRBV7-9 and TRBJ2-1, with D possibly being TRBD2 (5 bases). In germline, CDR1 is SEHNR, CDR2 FQNEAQ (reference sequence). The V end lost 10 bases, the J end lost 11 bases, and 18 bases lay between the germline ends. The length of the CDR3 is 12 residues. CDR3 in DNA: TGTGCCACAGCGGATGTGGGTTTAAAGCAGTTCTTC. This translates into CATADVGLKQFF.

V usage is TRBV28 and J usage is TRBJ2-7, with a possible D match to TRBD1 (6 bases). There are 13 residues in the CDR3. Germline CDR1 reads MDHEN; CDR2 reads SYDVKM. Trimming cost V 4 bases and J 4 bases, with 11 bases left between them. The CDR3 loop is CASSSPGAYEQYV. The CDR3 nucleotides read TGTGCCAGCAGTTCGCCAGGGGCGTACGAGCAGTACGTC.

This clonotype was picked up many times. The chain couples TRBV29-1 to TRBJ2-2, with TRBD1 matching 8 bases. Trimming at V came to 3 bases and at J to 3 bases, leaving 0 bases not matched to a gene. CDR1 SQVTM and CDR2 ANQGSEA come from the germline V gene. This CDR3 spans 13 amino acids. This CDR3 is CSVETGDTGELFF. As DNA, the CDR3 is TGCAGCGTTGAGACAGGGGACACCGGGGAGCTGTTTTTT.

This clonotype came up many times. Mismatch with germline at one junction end may stem from a read error. V is TRBV5-1 and J is TRBJ2-5, with TRBD2 identical over 13 bases. The CDR3 spans 14 residues. The germline V gene encodes CDR1 SGHRS and CDR2 YFSETQ. CDR3 protein: CASRPGLAGETQYF. DNA for the CDR3: TGTGCCAGCAGGCCGGGACTAGCGGGGGAGACCCAGTACTTC.

This clonotype was observed at least ten times. The chain is built from TRBV15 and TRBJ2-6, with D possibly being TRBD1 (5 bases). The CDR3 has 16 amino acids. Per the germline V gene, CDR1 is LNHNV and CDR2 is YYDKDF (reference sequence). V was pared by 4 bases and J by 2 bases, with 12 bases between. CDR3 in DNA: TGTGCCACCAGCACCCATGGGGCGGCTGGGGCCAACGTCCTGACTTTC. Its protein is CATSTHGAAGANVLTF.

This clonotype was observed a few times. The chain combines TRBV20-1 with TRBJ2-3, with D possibly being TRBD2 (5 bases). The CDR3 is made up of 16 amino acids. Germline CDR1 and CDR2: DFQATT and SNEGSKA (reference sequence). V was trimmed by 0 bases and J by 6 bases, leaving 19 bases between them. Here the CDR3 reads CSARDRRLAGADTQYF. The CDR3 DNA is TGCAGTGCTAGAGATCGTCGTCTAGCAGGTGCGGATACGCAGTATTTT.

This clonotype was seen many times. The chain has TRBV12-3 or TRBV12-4 and TRBJ2-2, with D possibly TRBD1 on 6 matching bases. The CDR3 is 15 residues long. The V end was cut by 6 bases, the J end by 5 bases, with 16 bases between. The CDR3 DNA reads as TGTGCCAGCAGCCCCCAGGGGAGCTGGACCGGGGAGCTGTTTTTT. Protein sequence: CASSPQGSWTGELFF.

This clonotype was picked up a small number of times. This rearrangement joins TRBV20-1 to TRBJ2-2; the D is unclear. Germline V lookup: CDR1 DFQATT, CDR2 SNEGSKA (reference sequence). This CDR3 is built from 15 residues. The V end was cut by 6 bases, the J end by 5 bases, with 19 bases between. The CDR3 nucleotides are TGCAGTGCCCCGCGACCAAAGGGTTGGACCGGGGAGCTGTTTTTT. It encodes CSAPRPKGWTGELFF.

The J gene is TRBJ2-5, the V gene TRBV7-8, with 12 bases matching TRBD2. V shed 2 bases and J 2 bases; nucleotides not matched to a gene: 3. Germline CDR1 reads SGHVS; CDR2 reads FQNEAQ. The CDR3 totals 16 residues. The CDR3 region has the DNA TGTGCCAGCAGCTTATGGACTAGCGGGGATCAAGAGACCCAGTACTTC. Amino acids: CASSLWTSGDQETQYF.

In its sample, this clonotype was seen a few times. The V call is TRBV14, the J call TRBJ1-1; D unresolved. From germline, CDR1 is SGHDN and CDR2 FVKESK. The CDR3 sequence is 11 residues long. V lost 0 bases, J lost 8 bases, and 4 bases lay in between. The CDR3 nucleotides read TGTGCCAGCAGCCAAGAGCAAGAAGCTTTCTTT. Residues: CASSQEQEAFF.

This clonotype was found many times. The chain is built from TRBV20-1 and TRBJ2-7; TRBD1 is a possible D gene (6 bases). The CDR3 totals 14 residues. Germline CDR1 DFQATT, CDR2 SNEGSKA (reference sequence). The V end lost 2 bases, the J end lost 6 bases, and 17 bases lay between the germline ends. The CDR3 nucleotides are TGCAGTGCTAGACCCCCTCACGACAGGAGCGAGCAGTACTTC. Translation: CSARPPHDRSEQYF.

This clonotype turned up a few times. This rearrangement joins TRBV4-3 to TRBJ2-2; tentatively, D is TRBD2 (5 bases). V gave up 0 bases and J gave up 3 bases, with 5 bases separating them. The CDR3 loop spans 14 amino acids. Germline V lookup: CDR1 LGHNA, CDR2 YSLEER. The CDR3 bases are TGCGCCAGCAGCCAAGACGGGGACACCGGGGAGCTGTTTTTT. Translation gives CASSQDGDTGELFF.

The V gene is TRBV6-2 or TRBV6-3, the J gene TRBJ2-1; 8 bases are shared with TRBD1. The ends lost 5 bases at V and 5 bases at J; junction bases unmatched: 23. Germline-derived CDR1 and CDR2 are MNHEY and SVGEGT. This CDR3 has 20 amino acids. In DNA, the CDR3 is TGTGCCAGCAGTAATAAGACAGGGGCGTCCCCCCCGGTGGTCCACAATGAGCAGTTCTTC. This codes for CASSNKTGASPPVVHNEQFF.

V is TRBV7-8 and J is TRBJ1-2; D gene uncertain. The V end was cut by 3 bases, the J end by 4 bases, with 9 bases between. CDR1 is SGHVS and CDR2 is FQNEAQ in the germline V gene. This CDR3 comprises 13 residues. The CDR3, as DNA: TGTGCCAGCAGCTTGAGGGTTGGCTATGGCTACACCTTC. Protein: CASSLRVGYGYTF. Full variable domain (missing parts from reference TRBV7-8 and TRBJ1-2): GAGVSQSPRYKVAKRGQDVALRCDPISGHVSLFWYQQALGQGPEFLTYFQNEAQLDKSGLPSDRFFAERPEGSVSTLKIQRTQQEDSAVYLCASSLRVGYGYTFGSGTRLTVV.

This clonotype was counted a few times. The chain carries TRBV7-9 and TRBJ1-1; no clear D. Trimming took 6 bases from V and 1 from J, leaving 12 bases between them. The CDR3 is 14 residues long. CDR1 is SEHNR and CDR2 is FQNEAQ in the germline V gene (reference sequence). The CDR3: CASREERGNTEAFF. CDR3 DNA: TGTGCCAGCAGGGAAGAAAGAGGGAACACTGAAGCTTTCTTT.

This clonotype showed up many times. The gene calls are TRBV12-3 or TRBV12-4 and TRBJ2-2; 7 positions match TRBD1. The CDR3 is 14 residues long. V lost 3 bases, J lost 6 bases, and 4 bases stayed unmatched. The CDR3 sequence is CASSFVGGAGELFF. CDR3 sequence (DNA): TGTGCCAGCAGTTTCGTAGGGGGCGCCGGGGAGCTGTTTTTT.

A few counts support this clonotype. The chain recombines TRBV3-1 with TRBJ2-1; a possible D gene is TRBD1 (5 bases). The CDR3 runs to 19 residues. The V end was cut by 2 bases, the J end by 2 bases, with 22 bases between. Germline CDR1 and CDR2: LGHDT and YNNKEL (reference sequence). The CDR3 nucleotides are TGTGCCAGCAGCCAAAGGAGCGCCCCGACCCTGGGGCCCTACAATGAGCAGTTCTTC. It codes for CASSQRSAPTLGPYNEQFF.

V and J are TRBV13 and TRBJ2-7, with D possibly matching TRBD2 (5 bases). The germline CDR1 and CDR2 sequences are PRHDT and FYEKMQ (reference sequence). This CDR3 comprises 14 residues. Trimming shortened V by 5 bases and J by 3 bases, and 14 bases separated the two germline ends. CDR3 DNA sequence: TGTGCCAGCAGCCCCCGGACTTCTGTCTACGAGCAGTACTTC. Amino acid sequence: CASSPRTSVYEQYF.

There are a few counts of this clonotype. The rearrangement uses TRBV7-9 and TRBJ2-1; D may be TRBD2 (6 bases). V was clipped by 1 base and J by 8 bases, with 12 bases between them. The CDR3 has 14 amino acids. CDR1 is SEHNR, CDR2 FQNEAQ, per germline (reference sequence). CDR3 loop: CASSLVAGPDEQFF. CDR3 sequence (DNA): TGTGCCAGCAGCTTAGTTGCGGGGCCTGATGAGCAGTTCTTC.